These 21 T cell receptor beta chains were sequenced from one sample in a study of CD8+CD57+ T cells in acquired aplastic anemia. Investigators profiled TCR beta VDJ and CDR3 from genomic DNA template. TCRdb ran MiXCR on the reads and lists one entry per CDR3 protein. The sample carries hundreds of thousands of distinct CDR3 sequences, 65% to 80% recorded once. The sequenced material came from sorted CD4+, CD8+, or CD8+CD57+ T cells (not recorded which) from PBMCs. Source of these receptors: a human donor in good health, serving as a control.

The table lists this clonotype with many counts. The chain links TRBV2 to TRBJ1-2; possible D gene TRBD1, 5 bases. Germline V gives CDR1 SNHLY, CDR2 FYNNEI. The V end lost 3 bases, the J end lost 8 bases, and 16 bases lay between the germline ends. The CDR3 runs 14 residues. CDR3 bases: TGTGCCAGCAGTGACGACAGCAAGGTCGGGGGCTACACCTTC. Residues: CASSDDSKVGGYTF.

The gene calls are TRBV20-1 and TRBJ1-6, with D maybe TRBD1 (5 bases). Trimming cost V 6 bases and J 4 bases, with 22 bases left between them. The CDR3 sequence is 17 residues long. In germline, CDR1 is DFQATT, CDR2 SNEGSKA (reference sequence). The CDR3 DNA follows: TGCAGTGCCCTCCGGGACCGCGGCTACGGTTATAATTCACCCCTCCACTTT. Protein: CSALRDRGYGYNSPLHF.

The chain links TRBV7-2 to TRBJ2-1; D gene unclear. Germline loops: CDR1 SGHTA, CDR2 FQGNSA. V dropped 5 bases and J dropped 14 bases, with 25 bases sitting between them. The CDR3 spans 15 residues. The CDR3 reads CASSLIPSCRNEEFF. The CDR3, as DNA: TGTGCCAGCAGCCTAATTCCGAGTTGCAGGAATGAAGAGTTCTTC.

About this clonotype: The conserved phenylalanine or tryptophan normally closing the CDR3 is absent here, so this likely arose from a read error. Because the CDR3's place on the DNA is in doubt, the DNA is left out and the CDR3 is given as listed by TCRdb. This chain's CDR3 is CASSADCGYTVASGI. V usage is TRBV19 and J usage is TRBJ2-5; TRBD2 was called by the table and not checked on the DNA. CDR1 and CDR2 from the germline V gene are LNHDA and SQIVND (reference sequence). The CDR3 sequence runs 15 residues, both termini included.

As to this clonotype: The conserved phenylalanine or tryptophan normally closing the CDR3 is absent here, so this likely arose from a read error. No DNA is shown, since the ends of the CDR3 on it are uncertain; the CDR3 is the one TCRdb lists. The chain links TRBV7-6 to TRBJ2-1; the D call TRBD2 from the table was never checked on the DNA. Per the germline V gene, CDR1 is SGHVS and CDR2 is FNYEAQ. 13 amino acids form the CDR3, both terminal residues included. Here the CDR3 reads CASSPAPGTYEQY.

The CDR3 spells CASSVAQSGDPVHF. The CDR3 DNA reads TGTGCCAGCAGCGTAGCACAGTCGGGAGACCCAGTACACTTT. V and J are TRBV9 and TRBJ1-6; D is uncertain. Deletions cut 0 bases from V and 19 bases from J, with 20 bases between. The CDR3 totals 14 residues. Germline V gives CDR1 SGDLS, CDR2 YYNGEE.

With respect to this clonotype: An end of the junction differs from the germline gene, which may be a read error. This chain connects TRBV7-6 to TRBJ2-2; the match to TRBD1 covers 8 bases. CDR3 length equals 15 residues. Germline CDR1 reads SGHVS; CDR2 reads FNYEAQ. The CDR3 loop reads CASSLGQVNTGELFF. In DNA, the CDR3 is TGTGCCAGCAGCCTGGGACAGGTGAACACCGGCGAGCTGTTTTTT. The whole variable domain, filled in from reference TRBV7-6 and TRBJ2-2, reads GAGVSQSPRYKVTKRGQDVALRCDPISGHVSLYWYRQALGQGPEFLTYFNYEAQQDKSGLPNDRFSAERPEGSISTLTIQRTEQRDSAMYRCASSLGQVNTGELFFGEGSRLTVL.

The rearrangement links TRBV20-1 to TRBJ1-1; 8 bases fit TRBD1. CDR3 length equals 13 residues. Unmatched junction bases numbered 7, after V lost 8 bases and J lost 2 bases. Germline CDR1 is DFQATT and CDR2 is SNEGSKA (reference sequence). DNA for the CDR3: TGCAGTACTCTGGGACAGGAAAACACTGAAGCTTTCTTT. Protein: CSTLGQENTEAFF.

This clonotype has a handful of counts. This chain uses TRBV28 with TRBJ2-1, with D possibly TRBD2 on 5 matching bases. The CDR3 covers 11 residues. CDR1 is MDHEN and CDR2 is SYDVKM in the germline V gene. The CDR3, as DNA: TGTGTTACTAGCTCCTACAATGAGCAGTTCTTC. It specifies CVTSSYNEQFF.

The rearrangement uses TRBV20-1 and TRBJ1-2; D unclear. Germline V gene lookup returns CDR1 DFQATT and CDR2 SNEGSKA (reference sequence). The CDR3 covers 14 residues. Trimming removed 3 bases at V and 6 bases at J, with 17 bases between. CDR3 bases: TGCAGTGCTAGGCTAGCAAACCTGCCCCATGGCTACACCTTC. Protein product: CSARLANLPHGYTF.

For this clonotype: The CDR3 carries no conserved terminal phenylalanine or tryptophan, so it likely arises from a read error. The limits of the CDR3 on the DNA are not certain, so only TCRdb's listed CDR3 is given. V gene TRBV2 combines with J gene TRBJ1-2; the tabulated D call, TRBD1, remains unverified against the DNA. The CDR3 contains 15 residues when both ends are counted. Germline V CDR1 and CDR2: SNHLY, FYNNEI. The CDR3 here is CASRTGENDGYAFGL.

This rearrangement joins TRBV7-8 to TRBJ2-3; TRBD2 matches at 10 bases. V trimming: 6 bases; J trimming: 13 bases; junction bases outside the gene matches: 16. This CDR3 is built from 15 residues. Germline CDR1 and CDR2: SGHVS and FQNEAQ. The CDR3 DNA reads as TGTGCCAGCAGTGACCCCGCGAGCGGGGGGGCTTTGGAGTATTTT. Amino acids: CASSDPASGGALEYF.

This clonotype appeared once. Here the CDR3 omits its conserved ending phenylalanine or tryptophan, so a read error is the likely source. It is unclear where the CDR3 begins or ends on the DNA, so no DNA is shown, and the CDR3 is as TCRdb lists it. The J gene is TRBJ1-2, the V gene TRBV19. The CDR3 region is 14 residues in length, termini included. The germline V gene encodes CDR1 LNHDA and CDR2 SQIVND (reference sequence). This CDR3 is CASRDDTENLGYAY.

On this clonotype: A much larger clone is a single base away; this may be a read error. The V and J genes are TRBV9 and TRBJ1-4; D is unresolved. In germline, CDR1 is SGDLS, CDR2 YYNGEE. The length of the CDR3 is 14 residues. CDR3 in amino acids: CASSVGVFNEKLLF. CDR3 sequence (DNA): TGTGCCAGCAGCGTAGGGGTTTTTAATGAAAAACTGCTTTTT.

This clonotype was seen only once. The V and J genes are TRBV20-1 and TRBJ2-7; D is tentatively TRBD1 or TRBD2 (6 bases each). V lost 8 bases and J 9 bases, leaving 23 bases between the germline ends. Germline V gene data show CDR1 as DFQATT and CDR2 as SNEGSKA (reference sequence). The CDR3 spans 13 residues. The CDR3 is CSMGGTNNEAQYF. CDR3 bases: TGCAGTATGGGGGGCACTAACAACGAGGCGCAGTACTTC.

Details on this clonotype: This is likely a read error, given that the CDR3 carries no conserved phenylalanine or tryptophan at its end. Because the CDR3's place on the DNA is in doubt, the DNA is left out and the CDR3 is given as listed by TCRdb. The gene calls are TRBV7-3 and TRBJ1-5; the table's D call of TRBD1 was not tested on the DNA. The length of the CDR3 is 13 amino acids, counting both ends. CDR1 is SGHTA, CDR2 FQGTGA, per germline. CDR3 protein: CASSLVGRRHTEA.

DNA for the CDR3: TGCGCCAGCCACAACCCGGACAGCTCCTACGAGCAGTACTTC. This sequence encodes CASHNPDSSYEQYF. The V call is TRBV5-1, the J call TRBJ2-7; tentatively, D is TRBD1 (6 bases). Trimming took off 7 bases at V and 0 bases at J, with 14 bases between the two ends. Germline V lookup: CDR1 SGHRS, CDR2 YFSETQ. The CDR3 extends over 14 amino acids.

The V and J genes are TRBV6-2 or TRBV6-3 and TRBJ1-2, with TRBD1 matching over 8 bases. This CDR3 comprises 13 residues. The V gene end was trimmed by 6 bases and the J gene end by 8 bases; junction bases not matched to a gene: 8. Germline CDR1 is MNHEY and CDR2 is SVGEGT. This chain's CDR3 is CASSEDRVWGYTF. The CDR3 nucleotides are TGTGCCAGCAGCGAGGACAGGGTTTGGGGCTACACCTTC.

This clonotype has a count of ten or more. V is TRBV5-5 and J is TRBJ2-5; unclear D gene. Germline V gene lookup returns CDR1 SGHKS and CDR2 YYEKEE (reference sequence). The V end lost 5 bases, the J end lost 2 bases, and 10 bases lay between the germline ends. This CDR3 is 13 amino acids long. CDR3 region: CASRTVGQETQYF. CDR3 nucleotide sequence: TGTGCCAGCAGGACTGTAGGGCAAGAGACCCAGTACTTC. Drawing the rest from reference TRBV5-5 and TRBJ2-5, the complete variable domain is DAGVTQSPTHLIKTRGQQVTLRCSPISGHKSVSWYQQVLGQGPQFIFQYYEKEERGRGNFPDRFSARQFPNYSSELNVNALLLGDSALYLCASRTVGQETQYFGPGTRLLVL.

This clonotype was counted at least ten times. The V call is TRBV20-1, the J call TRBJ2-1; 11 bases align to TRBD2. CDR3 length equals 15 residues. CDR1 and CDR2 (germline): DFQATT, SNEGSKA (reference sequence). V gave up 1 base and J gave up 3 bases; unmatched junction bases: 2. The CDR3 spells CSARVGTSGYNEQFF. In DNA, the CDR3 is TGCAGTGCTAGAGTCGGGACTAGCGGCTACAATGAGCAGTTCTTC.

CDR3 region: CASSLGQGKETQYF. CDR3 DNA: TGCGCCAGCAGCTTGGGACAGGGAAAAGAGACCCAGTACTTC. V is TRBV5-1 and J is TRBJ2-5; 7 bases agree with TRBD1. V lost 0 bases to trimming and J lost 3 bases; unmatched junction nucleotides: 2. CDR1 is SGHRS, CDR2 YFSETQ, per germline. The CDR3 totals 14 residues.